Below, 20 T cell receptor beta chains from the same sample are listed, as sequenced in a study of a mutant IDH1 vaccine in newly diagnosed glioma. Antigens of these TCRs are unknown. Only in-frame clones appear in the TCRdb table, and some are missing; sequencing was by immunoSEQ multiplex PCR. The sample shows 69,000 or so clones, around 90% of them seen only once. The time point was: week 35, safety follow-up. Each dose delivered 300 ug of mutant IDH1 20-mer peptide subcutaneously with imiquimod. This material consisted of PBMCs, taken from a glioma patient whose treatment included an IDH1 peptide vaccine. The receptor set was obtained from a man aged 30 to 45 with glioma.

V and J are TRBV19 and TRBJ1-2; 10 positions agree with TRBD1. V was pared by 5 bases and J by 5 bases, with 14 bases of the junction left unmatched. The CDR3 is 17 amino acids. The V gene's germline CDR1 is LNHDA and CDR2 SQIVND (reference sequence). CDR3 sequence (DNA): TGTGCCAGTAGTCCCTTGGATATCGACAGGGGGCTATATGGCTACACCTTC. This codes for CASSPLDIDRGLYGYTF. Using reference TRBV19 and TRBJ1-2 for the parts outside the CDR3, the full variable domain is DGGITQSPKYLFRKEGQNVTLSCEQNLNHDAMYWYRQDPGQGLRLIYYSQIVNDFQKGDIAEGYSVSREKKESFPLTVTSAQKNPTAFYLCASSPLDIDRGLYGYTFGSGTRLTVV.

The CDR3 loop reads CASGGQYYGYTF. The CDR3 nucleotides are TGTGCCAGCGGTGGGCAGTACTATGGCTACACCTTC. The chain couples TRBV6-1 to TRBJ1-2; D gene unclear. Germline V gene data show CDR1 as MNHNS and CDR2 as SASEGT. CDR3 length equals 12 residues. V was trimmed by 8 bases and J by 3 bases, leaving 10 bases between them.

The V call is TRBV18, the J call TRBJ2-2; D possibly corresponds to TRBD1 (6 bases). The germline gives CDR1 KGHSH, CDR2 LQKENI. This CDR3 has 15 residues. Trimming cost V 0 bases and J 4 bases, with 9 bases left between them. CDR3 loop: CASSPPTRGTGELFF. The CDR3 nucleotides are TGTGCCAGCTCACCACCGACCAGGGGCACCGGGGAGCTGTTTTTT.

The chain employs TRBV5-4 and TRBJ2-3; perhaps TRBD1 as D (6 bases). This CDR3 is built from 15 residues. Germline CDR1 SGHNT, CDR2 YYREEE (reference sequence). V was cut by 4 bases and J by 2 bases, with 14 bases left in between. In DNA form, the CDR3 reads TGTGCCAGCAGCGCCCAAGGACAGTTCACAGATACGCAGTATTTT. Translated, it gives CASSAQGQFTDTQYF. Full variable domain (remainder filled in from reference TRBV5-4 and TRBJ2-3): ETGVTQSPTHLIKTRGQQVTLRCSSQSGHNTVSWYQQALGQGPQFIFQYYREEENGRGNFPPRFSGLQFPNYSSELNVNALELDDSALYLCASSAQGQFTDTQYFGPGTRLTVL.

This sequence joins TRBV11-2 and TRBJ1-2; D is perhaps TRBD1 (6 bases). Germline CDR1 reads SGHAT; CDR2 reads FQNNGV. This CDR3 contains 13 residues. The V end was cut by 2 bases, the J end by 7 bases, with 11 bases between. The CDR3 nucleotides are TGTGCCAGCAGCTTATTCGGGGGGGCTGGCTACACCTTC. This encodes CASSLFGGAGYTF.

The V gene is TRBV19, the J gene TRBJ2-7, with a tentative D call TRBD1 (5 bases). This CDR3 is built from 15 residues. V was shortened by 5 bases and J by 0 bases, with 14 bases between the two germline ends. Germline assignment: CDR1 LNHDA and CDR2 SQIVND (reference sequence). The CDR3 is CASSLQERSSYEQYF. The CDR3 bases are TGTGCCAGTAGTCTACAGGAGAGGAGCTCCTACGAGCAGTACTTC. Based on the CDR3 plus reference TRBV19 and TRBJ2-7, the full variable domain is DGGITQSPKYLFRKEGQNVTLSCEQNLNHDAMYWYRQDPGQGLRLIYYSQIVNDFQKGDIAEGYSVSREKKESFPLTVTSAQKNPTAFYLCASSLQERSSYEQYFGPGTRLTVT.

This clone has a single count. The CDR3 DNA is TGTGCCATCAGTGTAACAGGGGCCTCTGGAAACACCATATATTTT. Protein: CAISVTGASGNTIYF. The chain has TRBV10-3 and TRBJ1-3, with 7 bases fitting TRBD1. The germline gives CDR1 ENHRY, CDR2 SYGVKD. The CDR3 has 15 residues. The J segment lost 0 bases and the V segment lost 4 bases, leaving 3 bases of the junction unmatched.

The chain couples TRBV7-3 to TRBJ2-1, with TRBD2 matching over 11 bases. Germline lookup yields CDR1 SGHTA and CDR2 FQGTGA. Unmatched junction bases numbered 18, after V lost 4 bases and J lost 7 bases. This CDR3 has 19 residues. This chain's CDR3 is CASSSLTGVTSGGKNEQFF. CDR3 coding DNA: TGTGCCAGCAGCTCACTCACGGGAGTAACTAGCGGGGGAAAGAATGAGCAGTTCTTC. Supplemented by reference TRBV7-3 and TRBJ2-1, the full variable domain reads GAGVSQTPSNKVTEKGKYVELRCDPISGHTALYWYRQSLGQGPEFLIYFQGTGAADDSGLPNDRFFAVRPEGSVSTLKIQRTERGDSAVYLCASSSLTGVTSGGKNEQFFGPGTRLTVL.

This clone was picked up a small number of times. The genes are TRBV9 and TRBJ2-2; TRBD2 matches at 13 bases. Germline V CDR1 and CDR2: SGDLS, YYNGEE. The CDR3 is 16 residues long. Trimming at V came to 1 base and at J to 7 bases, leaving 4 bases not matched to a gene. The CDR3 spells CASSVRRLAGGGELFF. The CDR3 DNA is TGTGCCAGCAGCGTAAGGCGACTAGCGGGAGGCGGGGAGCTGTTTTTT. The full variable domain, its missing parts supplied by reference TRBV9 and TRBJ2-2, is DSGVTQTPKHLITATGQRVTLRCSPRSGDLSVYWYQQSLDQGLQFLIQYYNGEERAKGNILERFSAQQFPDLHSELNLSSLELGDSALYFCASSVRRLAGGGELFFGEGSRLTVL.

The rearrangement links TRBV19 to TRBJ2-7, with D perhaps TRBD1 (6 bases). The V end lost 5 bases, the J end lost 2 bases, and 13 bases lay between the germline ends. In germline, CDR1 is LNHDA, CDR2 SQIVND (reference sequence). The CDR3 length is 14 residues. The CDR3 DNA sequence: TGTGCCAGTAGTGAGACCAGGGGTCCCTACGAGCAGTACTTC. Protein: CASSETRGPYEQYF.

The V call is TRBV7-2, the J call TRBJ2-5; maybe TRBD2 (5 bases). Germline loops: CDR1 SGHTA, CDR2 FQGNSA. V dropped 2 bases and J dropped 1 base, with 20 bases sitting between them. This CDR3 has 18 residues. The CDR3 sequence is CASSLSTGPGGPQETQYF. In DNA, the CDR3 is TGTGCCAGCAGCTTAAGTACGGGTCCGGGCGGGCCCCAAGAGACCCAGTACTTC.

The rearrangement links TRBV4-1 to TRBJ2-7, with 8 positions matching TRBD2. CDR1 and CDR2 (germline): MGHRA, YSYEKL. Trimming cost V 4 bases and J 5 bases; bases outside gene matches: 13. This CDR3 has 16 amino acids. The CDR3 loop reads CASSPREGVVVHEQYF. In DNA form, the CDR3 reads TGCGCCAGCAGCCCCCGGGAGGGGGTAGTAGTCCACGAGCAGTACTTC.

The CDR3 spells CASSPVANGYEQYF. The CDR3 bases are TGTGCCAGCAGCCCTGTGGCTAATGGCTACGAGCAGTACTTC. The chain recombines TRBV7-9 with TRBJ2-7, with D unclear. The CDR3 runs 14 residues. Germline CDR1 and CDR2: SEHNR and FQNEAQ (reference sequence). V was clipped by 5 bases and J by 3 bases, with 14 bases between them.

The V and J genes are TRBV7-9 and TRBJ1-1; D is uncertain. Trimming cost V 4 bases and J 0 bases, with 3 bases left between them. The germline gives CDR1 SEHNR, CDR2 FQNEAQ (reference sequence). The CDR3 sequence is 12 residues long. The chain's CDR3 is CASSSMNTEAFF. The CDR3 coding sequence is TGTGCCAGCAGCTCAATGAACACTGAAGCTTTCTTT.

This clone was counted a few times. The rearrangement links TRBV18 to TRBJ2-5; TRBD2 agrees at 7 bases. Germline trimming cut 2 bases from V and 5 bases from J; bases unmatched to any gene: 5. CDR1 is KGHSH, CDR2 LQKENI, per germline. CDR3 length equals 14 residues. The CDR3 nucleotides read TGTGCCAGCTCACCATGGCGGGAGAGGGAGACCCAGTACTTC. Amino acids: CASSPWRERETQYF.

This chain links TRBV19 with TRBJ2-3, with TRBD2 identical over 9 bases. The germline gives CDR1 LNHDA, CDR2 SQIVND (reference sequence). CDR3 size: 15 residues. J was trimmed by 0 bases and V by 6 bases; bases with no gene match: 4. CDR3 in amino acids: CASRVTSGSTDTQYF. CDR3 coding DNA: TGTGCCAGTAGGGTAACTAGCGGGAGCACAGATACGCAGTATTTT. Drawing the rest from reference TRBV19 and TRBJ2-3, the complete variable domain is DGGITQSPKYLFRKEGQNVTLSCEQNLNHDAMYWYRQDPGQGLRLIYYSQIVNDFQKGDIAEGYSVSREKKESFPLTVTSAQKNPTAFYLCASRVTSGSTDTQYFGPGTRLTVL.

This clone is a singleton in its sample. This CDR3 is also generated by other DNA sequences in the sample. The chain employs TRBV5-1 and TRBJ1-1, with TRBD1 as a possible D gene (5 bases). With 5 bases removed from V and 1 base from J, the gap between germline ends came to 9 bases. CDR1 and CDR2 from the germline V gene are SGHRS and YFSETQ. The CDR3 contains 13 residues. The CDR3 coding sequence is TGCGCCAGCAGTCCGGGACCGAACACTGAAGCTTTCTTT. Its translation: CASSPGPNTEAFF.

The chain recombines TRBV5-1 with TRBJ2-1; possibly TRBD1 for D (6 bases). V shed 0 bases and J shed 7 bases, with 14 bases lying between them. Germline lookup yields CDR1 SGHRS and CDR2 YFSETQ. The CDR3 extends over 15 amino acids. The CDR3 bases are TGCGCCAGCAGCTTGGGTGGGGGCGCCGGGAATGAGCAGTTCTTC. Translation gives CASSLGGGAGNEQFF.

The chain employs TRBV30 and TRBJ2-5; maybe TRBD2 (5 bases). Germline V gene sequence: CDR1 GTSNPN, CDR2 SVGIG (reference sequence). V lost 5 bases and J lost 3, with 10 bases in between. The CDR3 is made up of 12 amino acids. CDR3 region: CAWDTGEETQYF. In DNA form, the CDR3 reads TGTGCCTGGGACACCGGGGAAGAGACCCAGTACTTC.

This clone was seen more than once but under ten times. The rearrangement uses TRBV27 and TRBJ2-3; D remains ambiguous. Germline assignment: CDR1 MNHEY and CDR2 SMNVEV (reference sequence). Trimming stripped 4 bases from V and 0 bases from J, with 11 bases between. This CDR3 has 15 residues. CDR3 DNA: TGTGCCAGCAGTTCGACGAAACCTAGCACAGATACGCAGTATTTT. The encoded protein is CASSSTKPSTDTQYF.